This T cell receptor beta chain was retrieved from a study of cytomegalovirus exposure and HLA in healthy donors. The ends lost 5 bases at V and 4 bases at J; junction bases unmatched: 6. The CDR3 loop spans 14 amino acids. The V gene's germline CDR1 is SGHVS and CDR2 FQNEAQ. Amplification used 60 Vbeta primers and 13 Jbeta primers. Assay: immunoSEQ multiplex PCR; the TCRdb copy retains only in-frame clones and omits some. The data contain 75,000 to 80,000 clones, around three quarters of them singletons. The V gene is TRBV7-8, the J gene TRBJ1-2, with TRBD1 matching over 8 bases. The sequencing sample was made of PBMCs. This clonotype was sampled from a male donor in good health and CMV-seropositive. The CDR3 spells CASSKDRASYGYTF. CDR3 in DNA: TGTGCCAGCAGCAAGGACAGGGCCTCCTATGGCTACACCTTC.